These 10 T cell receptor beta chains were sequenced from one sample in a study of blood T cell repertoires in COVID-19. Profiled with immunoSEQ multiplex PCR; TCRdb holds only in-frame clones, not every one. The sample gives some 460,000 clones, 87% of which show up once; about 0.65% is in the top ten. The sequenced material came from PBMCs or T cells enriched from blood (not recorded which). The receptors derive from a woman under 30 who had recovered from COVID-19.

In its sample, this clone was seen once. The chain carries TRBV7-3 and TRBJ2-7; 8 nucleotides agree with TRBD2. The CDR3 has 15 residues. V shed 5 bases, J shed 4 bases, and the junction held 10 bases outside the gene matches. Per the germline V gene, CDR1 is SGHTA and CDR2 is FQGTGA. CDR3 sequence reads: CASSPQAGEFYEQYF. DNA for the CDR3: TGTGCCAGCAGCCCTCAAGCGGGGGAGTTTTACGAGCAGTACTTC.

The CDR3 sequence is CASRGLATDTQYF. The CDR3 nucleotides are TGTGCCAGTCGGGGACTAGCAACAGATACGCAGTATTTT. The J gene is TRBJ2-3, the V gene TRBV19; 9 nucleotides agree with TRBD2. V dropped 8 bases and J dropped 3; count of bases not matched to a gene: 3. The CDR3 consists of 13 residues. Germline CDR1 and CDR2: LNHDA and SQIVND (reference sequence).

This clone was detected only a few times. V is TRBV3-1 (or the pseudogene TRBV3-2) and J is TRBJ2-2; D may be TRBD2 (5 bases). Germline CDR1 is LGHDT and CDR2 is YNNKEL (reference sequence). Trimming took 0 bases from V and 8 from J, leaving 16 bases between them. The CDR3 is 16 residues long. CDR3 protein: CASSQDSAASRGELFF. For the CDR3, the DNA is TGTGCCAGCAGCCAAGATAGCGCGGCTAGCAGGGGGGAGCTGTTTTTT.

The chain uses TRBV6-5 and TRBJ1-1; 7 bases agree with TRBD1. Germline CDR1 and CDR2: MNHEY and SVGAGI. The V gene end was trimmed by 7 bases and the J gene end by 6 bases; junction bases not matched to a gene: 8. The CDR3 is 13 residues long. The CDR3: CASTLTGFAEAFF. CDR3 sequence (DNA): TGTGCCAGCACCCTGACAGGGTTCGCTGAAGCTTTCTTT.

V gene TRBV27 combines with J gene TRBJ2-1; D might be TRBD2 (6 bases). The CDR3 has 15 residues. Between the trimmed V and J ends, which lost 2 bases and 7 bases, there was a span of 15 bases. Germline CDR1 MNHEY, CDR2 SMNVEV (reference sequence). The CDR3 sequence is CASSLGGPPSNEQFF. As DNA, the CDR3 is TGTGCCAGCAGTTTAGGAGGGCCCCCCTCGAATGAGCAGTTCTTC.

The V gene is TRBV6-5, the J gene TRBJ2-5; weak D call: TRBD1 (6 bases). Germline CDR1 and CDR2: MNHEY and SVGAGI. This CDR3 has 16 amino acids. V dropped 4 bases and J dropped 4 bases, with 19 bases sitting between them. The CDR3: CASSSRLQGRGETQYF. The CDR3 region has the DNA TGTGCCAGCAGTTCGAGGCTACAGGGAAGGGGAGAGACCCAGTACTTC.

This chain connects TRBV7-2 to TRBJ2-5; TRBD2 aligns across 11 bases. V was clipped by 3 bases and J by 8 bases; unmatched bases: 2. Germline V CDR1 and CDR2: SGHTA, FQGNSA. The CDR3 length is 13 residues. CDR3 bases: TGTGCCAGCAGCTTTACTAGCGGGGGCACCCAGTACTTC. This sequence encodes CASSFTSGGTQYF.

The gene calls are TRBV9 and TRBJ1-1, with 9 bases identical to TRBD1. The ends lost 3 bases at V and 4 bases at J; junction bases unmatched: 7. The CDR3 covers 15 residues. In germline, CDR1 is SGDLS, CDR2 YYNGEE. CDR3 nucleotides: TGTGCCAGCAGCGGACAGGGGGGGCGAGGCACTGAAGCTTTCTTT. Its protein product is CASSGQGGRGTEAFF.

The sample holds a few counts of this clone. CDR3 sequence reads: CAWSRMTVRSYEQYF. CDR3 coding DNA: TGTGCCTGGAGTAGGATGACAGTTCGATCCTACGAGCAGTACTTC. V and J are TRBV30 and TRBJ2-7, with D possibly matching TRBD1 (5 bases). The CDR3 sequence is 15 residues long. V was trimmed by 2 bases and J by 1 base, leaving 15 bases between them. Germline values: CDR1 GTSNPN, CDR2 SVGIG (reference sequence).

V is TRBV4-1 and J is TRBJ1-5; D is unclear. The CDR3 contains 13 residues. The ends were cut back, 3 bases at V and 6 bases at J, with 9 bases in the middle. CDR1 and CDR2 (germline): MGHRA, YSYEKL. The chain's CDR3 is CASSHSYGQPQHF. For the CDR3, the DNA is TGCGCCAGCAGCCATAGTTACGGTCAGCCCCAGCATTTT.